Shown below are 28 T cell receptor beta chains from a single sample sequenced in a study of cytomegalovirus exposure and HLA in healthy donors. PCR employed 60 Vbeta and 13 Jbeta primers. Libraries were prepared by immunoSEQ multiplex PCR; TCRdb keeps only in-frame clonotypes and omits some of them. Of 110,000 to 150,000 clones listed, 70% to 80% are singletons. The sequenced material came from PBMCs. These receptors originate from a female donor in good health and CMV-seronegative.

The gene calls are TRBV7-9 and TRBJ2-7; TRBD1 matches 9 bases. The CDR3 runs 14 residues. Germline CDR1 and CDR2: SEHNR and FQNEAQ (reference sequence). Trimming removed 5 bases from V and 7 bases from J; junction bases left unmatched: 9. Here the CDR3 reads CASSPGQGLWEQYF. As DNA, the CDR3 is TGTGCCAGCAGCCCGGGACAGGGTTTATGGGAGCAGTACTTC.

The sample holds a few counts of this clone. The DNA of the CDR3 is TGTGCCAGCAGCGGACCGGGACAGTACAATGAGCAGTTCTTC. Protein product: CASSGPGQYNEQFF. The chain joins TRBV9 to TRBJ2-1, with TRBD1 matching 7 bases. The CDR3 contains 14 residues. Germline V gene sequence: CDR1 SGDLS, CDR2 YYNGEE. The ends lost 3 bases at V and 4 bases at J; junction bases unmatched: 4.

This chain joins TRBV5-1 and TRBJ2-7, with 9 bases that match TRBD2. V was clipped by 4 bases and J by 2 bases; unmatched bases: 10. This CDR3 has 16 amino acids. Germline CDR1 is SGHRS and CDR2 is YFSETQ. CDR3 amino acids: CASSVIPSGKAYEQYF. CDR3 in DNA: TGCGCCAGCAGCGTTATCCCTAGCGGGAAAGCCTACGAGCAGTACTTC.

This chain joins TRBV29-1 and TRBJ2-5; D gene uncertain. The DNA end is a closer match to TRBJ2-7, so the J assignment may be wrong. Germline CDR1 is SQVTM and CDR2 is ANQGSEA. The CDR3 is made up of 13 amino acids. CDR3 protein: CSVESGGSYEQYF. Written as DNA, the CDR3 is TGCAGCGTTGAATCGGGTGGATCCTACGAGCAGTACTTC.

V usage is TRBV6-4 and J usage is TRBJ2-1, with TRBD2 matching 9 bases. CDR1 is MRHNA and CDR2 is SNTAGT in the germline V gene. The J segment lost 3 bases and the V segment lost 0 bases, leaving 0 bases of the junction unmatched. The CDR3 contains 15 residues. CDR3 residues: CASSDSTSGYNEQFF. The DNA for the CDR3 is TGTGCCAGCAGTGACTCGACTAGCGGCTACAATGAGCAGTTCTTC.

The CDR3 region has the DNA TGTGCCAGCAGCTCGACAGGGGGAGCGGGAGAGACCCAGTACTTC. Residues: CASSSTGGAGETQYF. The V and J genes are TRBV11-3 and TRBJ2-5; TRBD1 aligns across 9 bases. From germline, CDR1 is SGHNT and CDR2 YENEEA. The CDR3 spans 15 residues. V gave up 4 bases and J gave up 4 bases; unmatched junction bases: 7.

This rearrangement joins TRBV28 to TRBJ2-7, with 7 bases identical to TRBD2. The germline gives CDR1 MDHEN, CDR2 SYDVKM. V dropped 9 bases and J dropped 0; count of bases not matched to a gene: 5. The CDR3 sequence is 13 residues long. In nucleotides, the CDR3 is TGTGCCAGTAGGGGAGGGGACTCCTACGAGCAGTACTTC. Translating gives CASRGGDSYEQYF.

The chain uses TRBV28 and TRBJ2-5, with 7 bases that match TRBD1. The CDR3 is made up of 14 amino acids. Germline V lookup: CDR1 MDHEN, CDR2 SYDVKM. The J segment lost 1 base and the V segment lost 6 bases, leaving 5 bases of the junction unmatched. This chain's CDR3 is CASSLQGIQETQYF. The CDR3 DNA sequence: TGTGCCAGCAGCCTACAGGGGATCCAAGAGACCCAGTACTTC.

The CDR3 reads CASSDRDRNSPLHF. CDR3 coding DNA: TGTGCCAGCAGTGACAGGGACCGTAATTCACCCCTCCACTTT. V usage is TRBV6-5 and J usage is TRBJ1-6; 7 bases match TRBD1. The V gene's germline CDR1 is MNHEY and CDR2 SVGAGI. This CDR3 comprises 14 residues. The J segment lost 6 bases and the V segment lost 5 bases, leaving 4 bases of the junction unmatched.

This chain joins TRBV10-2 and TRBJ2-7, with 11 bases matching TRBD2. The CDR3 spans 13 residues. V trimming: 10 bases; J trimming: 4 bases; junction bases outside the gene matches: 6. Germline CDR1 and CDR2: WSHSY and SAAADI. The CDR3 nucleotides read TGCGCCACCTTAGCGGGAGGGATTTACGAGCAGTACTTC. Its protein is CATLAGGIYEQYF.

The V and J genes are TRBV7-2 and TRBJ2-7; 7 nucleotides align to TRBD1. The CDR3 is 15 residues long. V shed 5 bases, J shed 4 bases, and the junction held 11 bases outside the gene matches. Per the germline V gene, CDR1 is SGHTA and CDR2 is FQGNSA. CDR3 region: CASSPGDRVVYEQYF. The CDR3 DNA follows: TGTGCCAGCAGCCCTGGAGACAGGGTTGTTTACGAGCAGTACTTC. Based on the CDR3 plus reference TRBV7-2 and TRBJ2-7, the full variable domain is GAGVSQSPSNKVTEKGKDVELRCDPISGHTALYWYRQSLGQGLEFLIYFQGNSAPDKSGLPSDRFSAERTGGSVSTLTIQRTQQEDSAVYLCASSPGDRVVYEQYFGPGTRLTVT.

The chain combines TRBV6-5 with TRBJ2-7; 10 nucleotides match TRBD2. Germline V gene data show CDR1 as MNHEY and CDR2 as SVGAGI. The CDR3 runs to 15 residues. The V gene end was trimmed by 5 bases and the J gene end by 6 bases; junction bases not matched to a gene: 10. The CDR3 spells CASSLLAGALVEQYF. In DNA, the CDR3 is TGTGCCAGCAGTCTTCTAGCGGGAGCTTTGGTCGAGCAGTACTTC.

As concerns this clone: The same CDR3 arises from other DNA sequences in this sample as well. This chain connects TRBV9 to TRBJ2-3, with a possible D match to TRBD2 (5 bases). Germline CDR1 SGDLS, CDR2 YYNGEE. The CDR3 extends over 14 amino acids. The ends were cut back, 1 base at V and 0 bases at J, with 6 bases in the middle. CDR3 nucleotides: TGTGCCAGCAGCGTAAGCGGTAGCACAGATACGCAGTATTTT. This translates into CASSVSGSTDTQYF. Filled out from reference TRBV9 and TRBJ2-3, the complete variable domain reads DSGVTQTPKHLITATGQRVTLRCSPRSGDLSVYWYQQSLDQGLQFLIQYYNGEERAKGNILERFSAQQFPDLHSELNLSSLELGDSALYFCASSVSGSTDTQYFGPGTRLTVL.

The chain carries TRBV5-8 and TRBJ1-4; D call uncertain. This CDR3 is built from 17 residues. Per germline, CDR1 SGHTS and CDR2 YDEGEE. V was shortened by 0 bases and J by 3 bases, with 15 bases between the two germline ends. CDR3 nucleotide sequence: TGTGCCAGCAGCTTGGTGTCGGGTAGCGGTTCTAATGAAAAACTGTTTTTT. Translated, it gives CASSLVSGSGSNEKLFF.

V is TRBV7-8 and J is TRBJ2-5, with 9 bases identical to TRBD1. This CDR3 spans 15 amino acids. The V gene's germline CDR1 is SGHVS and CDR2 FQNEAQ. The V and J ends lost 5 bases and 3 bases, in that order; junction bases with no gene match: 7. The CDR3 bases are TGTGCCAGCAGCCGTAGGGGACAGGGCAAAGAGACCCAGTACTTC. Protein product: CASSRRGQGKETQYF.

The rearrangement uses TRBV19 and TRBJ2-1; a possible D gene is TRBD1 (5 bases). Per germline, CDR1 LNHDA and CDR2 SQIVND (reference sequence). CDR3 length: 18 residues. Trimming cost V 5 bases and J 0 bases, with 20 bases left between them. CDR3 protein: CASSPPPRVIRSYNEQFF. The CDR3 DNA sequence: TGTGCCAGTAGTCCCCCCCCCAGGGTCATCCGCTCCTACAATGAGCAGTTCTTC.

Turning to this clone: A read error may produce the germline difference seen at one junction end. The chain uses TRBV7-9 and TRBJ1-1; tentatively, D is TRBD1 (6 bases). From germline, CDR1 is SEHNR and CDR2 FQNEAQ (reference sequence). The CDR3 covers 18 residues. CDR3 nucleotide sequence: TGTTCCAGCAGCACCCTGGGGAGGGGGGGCAGATTGAACACTGAAGCTTTCTTT. As protein: CSSSTLGRGGRLNTEAFF.

This clone was seen only a few times. CDR3 DNA: TGTGCCACCGGGACAGGCTTTGCAACTAATGAAAAACTGTTTTTT. Amino acids: CATGTGFATNEKLFF. The V and J genes are TRBV6-5 and TRBJ1-4, with 8 bases identical to TRBD1. Germline assignment: CDR1 MNHEY and CDR2 SVGAGI. The CDR3 runs 15 residues. J gave up 0 bases and V 10 bases, and 7 bases lay outside the gene matches.

The chain combines TRBV29-1 with TRBJ2-5; no firm D call. Deletions cut 7 bases from V and 2 bases from J, with 26 bases between. The germline CDR1 and CDR2 sequences are SQVTM and ANQGSEA. The CDR3 extends over 17 amino acids. The CDR3 nucleotides read TGCAGCGCGTCCCGCGGTTGGCGGCCTGGAACTCAAGAGACCCAGTACTTC. The encoded protein is CSASRGWRPGTQETQYF.

The chain recombines TRBV7-2 with TRBJ2-7; weak D call: TRBD2 (6 bases). The V end was cut by 5 bases, the J end by 5 bases, with 16 bases between. The germline V gene has CDR1 SGHTA and CDR2 FQGNSA. The CDR3 is 14 residues long. As DNA, the CDR3 is TGTGCCAGCAGCGACCGGAGGAGGGTGGACGAGCAGTACTTC. This translates into CASSDRRRVDEQYF.

J is TRBJ1-2 and V is TRBV7-9; 12 bases align to TRBD1. V lost 8 bases and J lost 8; bases outside the gene matches: 3. Germline-derived CDR1 and CDR2 are SEHNR and FQNEAQ (reference sequence). The CDR3 contains 12 residues. CDR3 sequence reads: CASRDRGLGYTF. CDR3 DNA sequence: TGTGCCAGCCGGGACAGGGGGCTAGGCTACACCTTC.

The gene calls are TRBV7-2 and TRBJ2-3; D is ambiguous. Germline loops: CDR1 SGHTA, CDR2 FQGNSA. The CDR3 runs to 11 residues. Trimming cost V 4 bases and J 5 bases, with 4 bases left between them. CDR3 residues: CASSSRDTQYF. For the CDR3, the DNA is TGTGCCAGCAGCTCGAGAGATACGCAGTATTTT.

The CDR3 reads CASTRTSNTDTQYF. DNA of the CDR3: TGTGCCAGTACGAGGACTAGCAACACAGATACGCAGTATTTT. The chain employs TRBV19 and TRBJ2-3, with 8 bases lining up with TRBD2. The CDR3 consists of 14 residues. J gave up 2 bases and V 7 bases, and 5 bases lay outside the gene matches. Germline V gives CDR1 LNHDA, CDR2 SQIVND (reference sequence).

The CDR3 region has the DNA TGCGCCAGCAGTGATGCAAGCAGCACAGATACGCAGTATTTT. Amino acids: CASSDASSTDTQYF. The chain joins TRBV10-1 to TRBJ2-3; D gene uncertain. CDR1 and CDR2 (germline): WNHNN, SYGVQD (reference sequence). Trimming took off 3 bases at V and 0 bases at J, with 7 bases between the two ends. The CDR3 is 14 amino acids.

A remark on this clone: The junction departs from the called germline gene at one end, perhaps through a read error. The chain links TRBV7-9 to TRBJ1-2; D is uncertain. The V gene's germline CDR1 is SEHNR and CDR2 FQNEAQ (reference sequence). The CDR3 has 16 amino acids. DNA of the CDR3: TGTTCCAGCAGCTTAGATGTATTGGGCAGTGAATATGGCTACACCTTC. The encoded protein is CSSSLDVLGSEYGYTF.

V and J are TRBV5-3 and TRBJ2-1, with 16 bases that match TRBD2. TRBV5-3 counts as an open reading frame of uncertain function. V dropped 4 bases and J dropped 4; count of bases not matched to a gene: 8. The CDR3 contains 18 residues. The chain's CDR3 is CARSVGLAGGSRYNEQFF. CDR3 bases: TGTGCCAGAAGCGTGGGACTAGCGGGGGGGTCCCGTTACAATGAGCAGTTCTTC.

The rearrangement uses TRBV5-1 and TRBJ2-5; 9 positions agree with TRBD2. The trim removed 5 bases at V and 5 bases at J, leaving 7 bases unmatched. Germline CDR1 reads SGHRS; CDR2 reads YFSETQ. The CDR3 is 14 amino acids. The CDR3 loop reads CASSGGGGVETQYF. For the CDR3, the DNA is TGCGCCAGCAGTGGCGGGGGGGGTGTTGAGACCCAGTACTTC.

This clone has only one observation. The V gene is TRBV7-3, the J gene TRBJ2-5; unclear D gene. Trimming stripped 5 bases from V and 0 bases from J, with 7 bases between. The CDR3 has 13 residues. The germline V gene has CDR1 SGHTA and CDR2 FQGTGA. Here the CDR3 DNA reads TGTGCCAGCAGCAACAGACACCAAGAGACCCAGTACTTC. Translation: CASSNRHQETQYF.